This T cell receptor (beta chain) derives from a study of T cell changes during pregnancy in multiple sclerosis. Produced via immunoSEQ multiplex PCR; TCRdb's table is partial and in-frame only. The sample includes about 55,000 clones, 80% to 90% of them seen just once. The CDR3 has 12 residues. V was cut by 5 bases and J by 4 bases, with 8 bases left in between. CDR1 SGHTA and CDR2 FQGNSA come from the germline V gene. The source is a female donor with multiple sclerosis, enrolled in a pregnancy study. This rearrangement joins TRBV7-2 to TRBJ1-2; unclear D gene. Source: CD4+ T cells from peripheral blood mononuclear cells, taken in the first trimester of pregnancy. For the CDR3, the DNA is TGTGCCAGCAGCAGCAGACTCTATGGCTACACCTTC. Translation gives CASSSRLYGYTF.